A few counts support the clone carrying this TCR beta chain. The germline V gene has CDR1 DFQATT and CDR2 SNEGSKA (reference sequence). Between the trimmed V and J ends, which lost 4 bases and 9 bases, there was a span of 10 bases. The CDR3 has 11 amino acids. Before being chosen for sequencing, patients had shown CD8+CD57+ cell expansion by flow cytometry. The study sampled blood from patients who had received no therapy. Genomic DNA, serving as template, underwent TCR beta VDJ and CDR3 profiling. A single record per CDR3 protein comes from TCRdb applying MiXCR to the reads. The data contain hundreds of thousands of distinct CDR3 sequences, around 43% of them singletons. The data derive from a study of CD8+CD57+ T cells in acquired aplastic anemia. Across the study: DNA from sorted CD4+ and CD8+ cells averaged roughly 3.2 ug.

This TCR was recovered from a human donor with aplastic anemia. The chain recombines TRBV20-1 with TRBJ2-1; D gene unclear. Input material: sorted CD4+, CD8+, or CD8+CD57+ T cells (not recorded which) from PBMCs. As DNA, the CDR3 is TGCAGTGCTACCAATAGTGTTGAGCAGTTCTTC. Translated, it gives CSATNSVEQFF.